Sequencing of this T cell receptor beta chain was carried out in a study of cytomegalovirus exposure and HLA in healthy donors. Study outcomes and limitations: Most sequenced TCRs were rare (though some public TCRs occurred in many donors). Further analysis was carried out later, and it showed several of the most significant clusters appearing linked to common viral pathogens. The likely origin of a cluster of highly shared sequence variants was a sequencing artifact.

Turning to this clone: Its antigen is undetermined.

Each donor was healthy, and each was a bone marrow donor. Primers included in the PCR were 60 Vbeta and 13 Jbeta primers. Here immunoSEQ multiplex PCR was the method, and the copy in TCRdb shows in-frame clones only, minus some. Of over 60,000 clones listed, 75% to 80% are singletons. CDR1 and CDR2 (germline): LNHDA, SQIVND (reference sequence). The CDR3 sequence is 14 residues long. The V and J ends lost 5 bases and 3 bases respectively, with 14 bases between them. The chain employs TRBV19 and TRBJ2-7; possible D gene TRBD2, 5 bases. This clonotype was obtained from a young man in good health and CMV-seronegative. Sequenced material: PBMCs. CDR3 amino acids: CASSLRGSDYEQYF. CDR3 coding DNA: TGTGCCAGTAGTCTCCGGGGTAGTGACTACGAGCAGTACTTC.